One sample yielded the 23 T cell receptor beta chains listed below, sequenced in a study of tumor and adjacent non-tumor tissue in lung cancer. TCRbeta libraries were built with three rounds of nested PCR, modified from ARM-PCR. Using its own MiXCR run on the multiplex PCR reads, TCRdb lists one record per CDR3 protein. In the table there are fewer than 150,000 distinct CDR3 sequences, 60% to 70% of which are singletons. This sample's RNA came from whole unsorted tissue. Material: lung tumor tissue. Every receptor here comes from a man aged 55 to 70 with small cell lung cancer.

This clonotype occurred once. The junction departs from the called germline gene at one end, perhaps through a read error. This chain uses TRBV5-4 with TRBJ2-2; the match to TRBD1 covers 9 bases. This CDR3 comprises 17 residues. Per the germline V gene, CDR1 is SGHNT and CDR2 is YYREEE (reference sequence). CDR3 amino acids: CASSLQPGQGSTGKLFF. CDR3 DNA sequence: TGTGCCAGTAGCTTGCAACCGGGACAGGGTAGCACCGGGAAGCTGTTTTTT.

Note on this clonotype: Germline is not matched at one junction end, which may reflect a read error. This sequence joins TRBV20-1 and TRBJ1-1; 7 nucleotides line up with TRBD1. Germline loops: CDR1 DFQATT, CDR2 SNEGSKA (reference sequence). The CDR3 contains 14 residues. This CDR3 reads CSVPGQSMNAEAFF. The CDR3 region has the DNA TGCAGTGTTCCGGGACAGTCTATGAACGCTGAAGCTTTCTTT.

This clonotype was counted many times. The DNA for the CDR3 is TGTGCCGCGTTGACTAGCGATCCTGAGCAGTTCTTC. Amino acids: CAALTSDPEQFF. V and J are TRBV6-5 and TRBJ2-1; 8 bases line up with TRBD2. V was clipped by 11 bases and J by 9 bases; unmatched bases: 9. Germline CDR1 and CDR2: MNHEY and SVGAGI. The CDR3 spans 12 residues.

Notes on this clonotype: Sequence at one end of the junction differs from germline and may be a read error. The chain is built from TRBV20-1 and TRBJ1-1, with 7 bases fitting TRBD1. This CDR3 spans 15 amino acids. CDR1 is DFQATT and CDR2 is SNEGSKA in the germline V gene (reference sequence). In nucleotides, the CDR3 is TGCAGTGCTACAGACGCAGGGGGGTGGAGCACTGAGGCTTTCTTT. As protein: CSATDAGGWSTEAFF.

The CDR3: CASSFTGGYEQYF. The CDR3 DNA follows: TGTGCCAGCAGCTTTACGGGAGGGTACGAGCAGTACTTC. The rearrangement joins TRBV7-2 to TRBJ2-7; 8 positions match TRBD2. Germline CDR1 SGHTA, CDR2 FQGNSA. The J segment lost 4 bases and the V segment lost 3 bases, leaving 2 bases of the junction unmatched. This CDR3 contains 13 residues.

About this clonotype itself: Relative to the germline gene, one junction end is altered; a read error may explain this. The V call is TRBV29-1, the J call TRBJ1-3; the match to TRBD1 covers 8 bases. This CDR3 contains 15 residues. The germline V gene encodes CDR1 SQVTM and CDR2 ANQGSEA. CDR3 nucleotide sequence: TGCACCGTTAAGGACAGGGAGGGCTCTGGAAACACCATATATTTT. Its translation is CTVKDREGSGNTIYF. The complete variable domain, with remaining parts taken from reference TRBV29-1 and TRBJ1-3, reads SAVISQKPSRDICQRGTSLTIQCQVDSQVTMMFWYRQQPGQSLTLIATANQGSEATYESGFVIDKFPISRPNLTFSTLTVSNMSPEDSSIYLCTVKDREGSGNTIYFGEGSWLTVV.

The chain combines TRBV24-1 with TRBJ2-4; no clear D. Trimming removed 9 bases at V and 8 bases at J, with 16 bases between. This CDR3 contains 13 residues. Germline loops: CDR1 KGHDR, CDR2 SFDVKD. The CDR3 region is CATGSGPRDIQYF. CDR3 in DNA: TGTGCCACCGGCTCCGGGCCACGTGACATTCAGTACTTC.

The rearrangement links TRBV12-3 or TRBV12-4 to TRBJ1-5; D gene ambiguous. V lost 6 bases and J 7 bases, leaving 16 bases between the germline ends. The CDR3 covers 14 residues. CDR3 in DNA: TGTGCCAGCAGCCTTAGACTACTGAAACAGCCCCAGCATTTT. As protein: CASSLRLLKQPQHF.

This clonotype was observed a few times. This chain links TRBV12-3 or TRBV12-4 with TRBJ2-7, with unresolved D. The CDR3 extends over 13 amino acids. V was pared by 6 bases and J by 4 bases, with 13 bases between. CDR3 in amino acids: CASSFPPRYEQYF. DNA of the CDR3: TGTGCCAGCAGCTTTCCCCCCCGGTACGAGCAGTACTTC.

This clonotype was counted a few times. This chain uses TRBV5-4 with TRBJ2-3; D not resolved. V was cut by 4 bases and J by 6 bases, with 12 bases left in between. Germline V lookup: CDR1 SGHNT, CDR2 YYREEE (reference sequence). The CDR3 runs to 13 residues. The CDR3 region has the DNA TGTGCCAGCAGCGTAGGGCCCGGGGATACGCAGTATTTT. Its translation is CASSVGPGDTQYF.

Concerning this clonotype itself: At one boundary the junction diverges from the germline segment, which might be a read error. As DNA, the CDR3 is TGTGCCTGCAGTTTATGGTCGGGACTAGCTTACGAGCAATACTTC. This codes for CACSLWSGLAYEQYF. The V gene is TRBV28, the J gene TRBJ2-7; 9 bases align to TRBD2. Germline CDR1 and CDR2: MDHEN and SYDVKM. The CDR3 is made up of 15 amino acids. The complete variable domain, with remaining parts taken from reference TRBV28 and TRBJ2-7, reads DVKVTQSSRYLVKRTGEKVFLECVQDMDHENMFWYRQDPGLGLRLIYFSYDVKMKEKGDIPEGYSVSREKKERFSLILESASTNQTSMYLCACSLWSGLAYEQYFGPGTRLTVT.

The genes are TRBV6-5 and TRBJ1-2; weak D call: TRBD1 (6 bases). Trimming left V 1 base short and J 13 bases short, with 16 bases between. The CDR3 length is 13 residues. Per germline, CDR1 MNHEY and CDR2 SVGAGI. The CDR3 DNA sequence: TGTGCCAGCAGTTACTTACAGGGCGAGAGTTGCACCTTC. Translated: CASSYLQGESCTF.

The rearrangement joins TRBV12-3 or TRBV12-4 to TRBJ2-7; D assignment may be TRBD1 or TRBD2 (5 bases each). This CDR3 region has 12 residues. The CDR3 reads CISSFGDGVQYF. CDR3 nucleotide sequence: TGTATCAGCAGTTTTGGGGACGGGGTGCAGTACTTC.

The CDR3 DNA reads as TGTGCCAGCAACGTAGCCGGGACAGGGGGCAAAGGTGGCTACACCTTC. Protein product: CASNVAGTGGKGGYTF. V usage is TRBV11-2 and J usage is TRBJ1-2; 12 bases align to TRBD1. Germline CDR1 and CDR2: SGHAT and FQNNGV. CDR3 length: 16 amino acids. The junction had 13 bases not matched to a gene; V was cut back by 7 bases and J by 7 bases. Full variable domain (outside the CDR3, taken from reference TRBV11-2 and TRBJ1-2): EAGVAQSPRYKIIEKRQSVAFWCNPISGHATLYWYQQILGQGPKLLIQFQNNGVVDDSQLPKDRFSAERLKGVDSTLKIQPAKLEDSAVYLCASNVAGTGGKGGYTFGSGTRLTVV.

This clonotype has more than one count but fewer than ten. This chain joins TRBV30 and TRBJ1-3; D might be TRBD1 (5 bases). Germline CDR1 and CDR2: GTSNPN and SVGIG (reference sequence). CDR3 length: 13 residues. Trimming shortened V by 4 bases and J by 4 bases, and 11 bases separated the two germline ends. The CDR3 DNA follows: TGTGCCTGGACGGGACTTTTCGGAAACACCATATATTTT. This sequence encodes CAWTGLFGNTIYF.

This clonotype was detected a few times. This chain connects TRBV7-8 to TRBJ2-3, with 7 nucleotides matching TRBD1. The CDR3 contains 16 residues. Germline lookup yields CDR1 SGHVS and CDR2 FQNEAQ. Trimming at V came to 0 bases and at J to 0 bases, leaving 3 bases not matched to a gene. Written as DNA, the CDR3 is TGTGCCAGCAGCTTAGCGGGACAGTCTAGCACAGATACGCAGTATTTT. Translating gives CASSLAGQSSTDTQYF.

The rearrangement uses TRBV5-1 and TRBJ2-2; no definite D call. The length of the CDR3 is 14 residues. Trimming stripped 6 bases from V and 0 bases from J, with 9 bases between. Germline V lookup: CDR1 SGHRS, CDR2 YFSETQ. CDR3 nucleotides: TGCGCCAGCAAAAACCGACCGAACACCGGGGAGCTGTTTTTT. It codes for CASKNRPNTGELFF.

The V call is TRBV29-1, the J call TRBJ1-3; D uncertain. The V gene lost 6 bases and the J gene lost 3 bases, with 12 bases spanning the gap. Germline-derived CDR1 and CDR2 are SQVTM and ANQGSEA. This CDR3 contains 13 residues. The CDR3 DNA sequence: TGCAGCGTAGCCTTTGGGGTTGGAAACACCATATATTTT. Amino acids: CSVAFGVGNTIYF.

Regarding this clonotype: A read error may account for a junction end that differs from germline. The J gene is TRBJ2-6, the V gene TRBV11-2; a weak D match, TRBD1 (5 bases). Germline lookup yields CDR1 SGHAT and CDR2 FQNNGV. The CDR3 loop spans 15 amino acids. CDR3 nucleotides: TGTGCCAACAGCTTAGGGGCAGGTGGGGTCAACGTCCTGACTTTT. Translating gives CANSLGAGGVNVLTF.

The chain uses TRBV20-1 and TRBJ1-2, with TRBD1 matching over 7 bases. The trim removed 5 bases at V and 1 base at J, leaving 4 bases unmatched. The germline gives CDR1 DFQATT, CDR2 SNEGSKA (reference sequence). This CDR3 has 13 residues. CDR3 bases: TGCAGTGCTGGGGGACAGAGTAACTATGGCTACACCTTC. Protein sequence: CSAGGQSNYGYTF.

The genes are TRBV20-1 and TRBJ2-5; TRBD1 aligns across 8 bases. CDR1 is DFQATT, CDR2 SNEGSKA, per germline (reference sequence). The CDR3 runs to 14 residues. With 5 bases clipped from V and 0 bases from J, the junction kept 5 bases outside the gene matches. The CDR3 nucleotides read TGCAGTGCTTTCGACAGGGGAAACCAAGAGACCCAGTACTTC. It yields the protein CSAFDRGNQETQYF.

The J gene is TRBJ2-7, the V gene TRBV10-3, with D tentatively TRBD1 (6 bases). Trimming took off 5 bases at V and 2 bases at J, with 22 bases between the two ends. This CDR3 contains 17 residues. CDR1 and CDR2 from the germline V gene are ENHRY and SYGVKD. CDR3 region: CAISPGGHSQGTYEQYV. CDR3 in DNA: TGTGCCATCAGTCCTGGGGGACATTCACAAGGGACCTACGAGCAGTACGTC.

This chain links TRBV6-6 with TRBJ2-7; the match to TRBD2 covers 8 bases. Germline V CDR1 and CDR2: MNHNY, SVGAGI (reference sequence). CDR3 length: 16 amino acids. The chain's CDR3 is CASSYDRGGRTYEEYV. CDR3 bases: TGTGCCAGCAGTTACGATCGGGGGGGAAGAACCTACGAGGAGTACGTC.